This is a list of T cell receptor beta chains from one sample in a study of blood T cell repertoires in COVID-19. Sequenced by immunoSEQ multiplex PCR; TCRdb stores in-frame clones only, minus some. This sample yields 350,000 to 500,000 clones, of which 70% to 90% are seen a single time; 0.7% to 0.85% belongs to the top ten. Sequencing was performed on peripheral blood. The receptor set was obtained from a man aged 18 to 30 with COVID-19, enrolled during active disease. CDR3s leave out the opening cysteine and the closing phenylalanine or tryptophan.

V gene: TRBV5-1; J gene: TRBJ2-5; CDR3 protein: ASSLRGGGAFAETQY
V gene: TRBV6-5; J gene: TRBJ2-7; CDR3 protein: ASSYSTTRRDYEQY
V gene: TRBV5-6; J gene: TRBJ1-4; CDR3 protein: ASSSDRGLVSNEKLF
V gene: TRBV12-3/TRBV12-4; J gene: TRBJ1-2; CDR3 protein: ASSPQGYYGYT
V gene: TRBV3-1/TRBV3-2; J gene: TRBJ1-1; CDR3 protein: ASSQAIDRDTEAF
V gene: TRBV5-6; J gene: TRBJ1-4; CDR3 protein: ASSLNRRANEKLF
V gene: TRBV18; J gene: TRBJ2-7; CDR3 protein: ASSNRTSGSPEQY
V gene: TRBV9; J gene: TRBJ1-2; CDR3 protein: ASSEEIETEYGYT
V gene: TRBV11-2; J gene: TRBJ2-1; CDR3 protein: ASTYGGSSYNEQF
V gene: TRBV7-8; J gene: TRBJ1-6; CDR3 protein: ASSAAGDPLKIH
V gene: TRBV7-8; J gene: TRBJ1-5; CDR3 protein: ASSLGMISVAPTKSQPQH
V gene: TRBV24-1; J gene: TRBJ2-5; CDR3 protein: ATSDLKGAWETQY
V gene: TRBV5-5; J gene: TRBJ1-1; CDR3 protein: ASSWGTGGYTEAF
V gene: TRBV11-2; J gene: TRBJ2-1; CDR3 protein: ASVRRGYHNEQF
V gene: TRBV7-9; J gene: TRBJ1-1; CDR3 protein: ARVRLAF
V gene: TRBV18; J gene: TRBJ2-7; CDR3 protein: ASSPPDSYEQY
V gene: TRBV19; J gene: TRBJ1-5; CDR3 protein: ASSPQGQGSNQPQH
V gene: TRBV3-1/TRBV3-2; J gene: TRBJ2-5; CDR3 protein: ASSLLEGETQY
V gene: TRBV7-9; J gene: TRBJ2-7; CDR3 protein: ASSLVAGGPYEQY
V gene: TRBV18; J gene: TRBJ2-3; CDR3 protein: ASSPGLTDADTQY
V gene: TRBV3-1/TRBV3-2; J gene: TRBJ1-1; CDR3 protein: ASSQDTGYSF
V gene: TRBV30; J gene: TRBJ2-1; CDR3 protein: AWRVTGAFYNEQF
V gene: TRBV24-1; J gene: TRBJ2-5; CDR3 protein: ATSDFDSQETQY
V gene: TRBV29-1; J gene: TRBJ1-6; CDR3 protein: SVSQGPHSPLH
V gene: TRBV27; J gene: TRBJ2-2; CDR3 protein: ASSWWGGGNTGELF
V gene: TRBV2; J gene: TRBJ2-5; CDR3 protein: ASSRDSGTQY
V gene: TRBV5-1; J gene: TRBJ2-7; CDR3 protein: ASSTGNSYEQY
V gene: TRBV18; J gene: TRBJ2-6; CDR3 protein: ASSPSGSGANVLT
V gene: TRBV6-5; J gene: TRBJ2-2; CDR3 protein: ASSPGIELF
V gene: TRBV14; J gene: TRBJ2-1; CDR3 protein: ASSQDRGLYNEQF
V gene: TRBV3-1/TRBV3-2; J gene: TRBJ2-4; CDR3 protein: ASSLGQAKNIQY
V gene: TRBV19; J gene: TRBJ1-2; CDR3 protein: ARRTGKECLNYGYT
V gene: TRBV5-1; J gene: TRBJ2-1; CDR3 protein: ASSLLAGVRYNEQF
V gene: TRBV7-9; J gene: TRBJ1-3; CDR3 protein: ASSLTHSGNTIY
V gene: TRBV5-4; J gene: TRBJ2-3; CDR3 protein: ASSPGTGGADTQY
V gene: TRBV6-5; J gene: TRBJ2-5; CDR3 protein: ASRSGTGGWETQY
V gene: TRBV3-1/TRBV3-2; J gene: TRBJ2-3; CDR3 protein: ASSQLSGSRTDTQY
V gene: TRBV18; J gene: TRBJ2-3; CDR3 protein: ASSPTIAGTDTQY
V gene: TRBV19; J gene: TRBJ2-7; CDR3 protein: ASSSTGTSGNEQY
V gene: TRBV2; J gene: TRBJ2-7; CDR3 protein: ADGGKGGNEQY
V gene: TRBV7-9; J gene: TRBJ2-7; CDR3 protein: ASSGGTVVSYEQY